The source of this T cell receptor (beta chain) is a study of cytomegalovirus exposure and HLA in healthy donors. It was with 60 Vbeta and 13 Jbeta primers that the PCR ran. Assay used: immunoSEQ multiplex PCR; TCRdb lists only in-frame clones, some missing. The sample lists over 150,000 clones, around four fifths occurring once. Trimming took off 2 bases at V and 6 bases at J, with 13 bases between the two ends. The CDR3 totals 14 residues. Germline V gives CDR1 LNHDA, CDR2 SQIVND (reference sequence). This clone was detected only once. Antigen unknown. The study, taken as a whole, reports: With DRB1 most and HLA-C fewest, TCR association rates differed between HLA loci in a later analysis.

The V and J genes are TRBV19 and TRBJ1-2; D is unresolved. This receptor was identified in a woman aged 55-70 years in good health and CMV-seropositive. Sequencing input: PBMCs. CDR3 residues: CASSIFPGPDGYTF. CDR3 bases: TGTGCCAGTAGTATATTTCCAGGCCCCGATGGCTACACCTTC.